The 25 T cell receptor beta chains in this list originate from one sample, sequenced in a study of T-cell reconstitution after alpha-beta-depleted transplantation in children. TCRbeta library construction was performed incorporating unique molecular identifiers. Using its own MiXCR run on the PCR reads, TCRdb lists one record per CDR3 protein. The data show about 130,000 distinct CDR3 sequences, about 9.5% seen once. This specimen consisted of PBMCs, mostly from graft donor cells, obtained 180 days after TCRalphabeta/CD19-depleted stem cell transplant. These receptors originate from a girl under three years old who had a stem cell transplant for combined immunodeficiency, so the T cells may come from the graft donor.

The V and J genes are TRBV12-3 or TRBV12-4 and TRBJ1-3; D unresolved. V was trimmed by 1 base and J by 8 bases, leaving 15 bases between them. CDR3 size: 15 residues. CDR3 in DNA: TGTGCCAGCAGTTTAGGGACTAGGACTGAGGACACCATATATTTT. Translated, it gives CASSLGTRTEDTIYF.

V gene TRBV12-3 or TRBV12-4 combines with J gene TRBJ2-2, with D uncertain. The CDR3 loop spans 13 amino acids. V dropped 3 bases and J dropped 4 bases, with 6 bases sitting between them. CDR3 loop: CASSFISTGELFF. In DNA form, the CDR3 reads TGTGCCAGCAGTTTCATTAGCACCGGGGAGCTGTTTTTT.

This chain connects TRBV5-1 to TRBJ2-1; D remains unclear. The CDR3 contains 13 residues. The V gene lost 0 bases and the J gene lost 6 bases, with 7 bases spanning the gap. Germline values: CDR1 SGHRS, CDR2 YFSETQ. DNA for the CDR3: TGCGCCAGCAGCTTGGTTACCGCCAATGAGCAGTTCTTC. This sequence encodes CASSLVTANEQFF.

In this sample, this clonotype turned up a few times. This chain connects TRBV12-3 or TRBV12-4 to TRBJ1-1; unclear D gene. The CDR3 spans 13 residues. V lost 5 bases and J lost 5, with 12 bases in between. DNA of the CDR3: TGTGCCAGCAGTATCGGTGAGACGACTGAAGCTTTCTTT. Translated, it gives CASSIGETTEAFF.

This clonotype occurred many times. This chain connects TRBV12-3 or TRBV12-4 to TRBJ1-1; D gene unclear. V gave up 2 bases and J gave up 6 bases, with 7 bases separating them. The CDR3 sequence is 12 residues long. In DNA, the CDR3 is TGTGCCAGCAGTTTATTAGGGTCTGAAGCTTTCTTT. Translated, it gives CASSLLGSEAFF.

This clonotype was seen a handful of times. V is TRBV7-3 and J is TRBJ1-2; 9 bases align to TRBD1. V shed 4 bases, J shed 7 bases, and the junction held 13 bases outside the gene matches. Germline values: CDR1 SGHTA, CDR2 FQGTGA. The CDR3 covers 16 residues. CDR3 amino acids: CASSSEPGTGTLGYTF. In DNA form, the CDR3 reads TGTGCCAGCAGCTCCGAACCCGGGACAGGGACACTTGGCTACACCTTC.

CDR3 residues: CASSLAMPGSLAHTQYF. In DNA form, the CDR3 reads TGTGCCAGCAGTTTAGCAATGCCCGGATCGTTGGCCCATACGCAGTATTTT. The chain uses TRBV12-3 or TRBV12-4 and TRBJ2-3; D is ambiguous. CDR3 length: 17 amino acids. The V end was cut by 0 bases, the J end by 7 bases, with 20 bases between.

As to this clonotype: An end of the junction differs from the germline gene, which may be a read error. This chain joins TRBV12-3 or TRBV12-4 and TRBJ2-5, with 8 bases that match TRBD1. The CDR3 is made up of 13 amino acids. DNA for the CDR3: TGTTCCAGCAGACGAGACAGGGGTGAGACCCAGTACTTC. Translation: CSSRRDRGETQYF.

This clonotype has ten or more counts. The chain combines TRBV5-6 with TRBJ2-7, with D maybe TRBD1 (6 bases). The germline V gene encodes CDR1 SGHDT and CDR2 YYEEEE. CDR3 length: 13 residues. The V and J ends lost 4 bases and 4 bases respectively, with 12 bases between them. In nucleotides, the CDR3 is TGTGCCAGCAGCCCAGGACAGCCATACGAGCAGTACTTC. Amino acid sequence: CASSPGQPYEQYF.

The chain carries TRBV24-1 and TRBJ1-4, with TRBD1 identical over 9 bases. CDR1 and CDR2 from the germline V gene are KGHDR and SFDVKD. This CDR3 is 15 amino acids long. Trimming at V came to 3 bases and at J to 4 bases, leaving 2 bases not matched to a gene. The CDR3, as DNA: TGTGCCACCAGTGATCCGGGACAGGGTAATGAAAAACTGTTTTTT. This sequence encodes CATSDPGQGNEKLFF.

J is TRBJ2-7 and V is TRBV7-2; possibly TRBD2 for D (5 bases). CDR1 and CDR2 from the germline V gene are SGHTA and FQGNSA. The ends were cut back, 6 bases at V and 4 bases at J, with 13 bases in the middle. The CDR3 runs 13 residues. The DNA of the CDR3 is TGTGCCAGCAGTCCCGGGGTGGGATACGAGCAGTACTTC. Its translation: CASSPGVGYEQYF.

In this sample, this clonotype turned up a few times. This rearrangement joins TRBV7-9 to TRBJ2-3; D gene uncertain. CDR1 and CDR2 from the germline V gene are SEHNR and FQNEAQ (reference sequence). CDR3 size: 12 residues. Trimming stripped 5 bases from V and 6 bases from J, with 9 bases between. CDR3 amino acids: CASSPKWDTQYF. As DNA, the CDR3 is TGTGCCAGCAGCCCAAAGTGGGATACGCAGTATTTT.

This clonotype appeared a few times. The rearrangement joins TRBV20-1 to TRBJ2-3; D unclear. This CDR3 has 16 residues. The germline CDR1 and CDR2 sequences are DFQATT and SNEGSKA (reference sequence). V lost 0 bases to trimming and J lost 2 bases, with 15 bases between them. This CDR3 is CSARDRDGPHTDTQYF. The CDR3 nucleotides read TGCAGTGCTAGAGATCGAGACGGACCACACACAGATACGCAGTATTTT.

The chain carries TRBV20-1 and TRBJ2-7; 10 bases are a match to TRBD1. This CDR3 is built from 16 residues. J was trimmed by 2 bases and V by 0 bases; bases with no gene match: 7. From germline, CDR1 is DFQATT and CDR2 SNEGSKA (reference sequence). CDR3 DNA sequence: TGCAGTGCTAGAGATCGGCGGGGGACAGGGGCCTACGAGCAGTACTTC. Protein: CSARDRRGTGAYEQYF.

This chain connects TRBV3-1 to TRBJ2-7, with a weak D call TRBD2 (6 bases). Germline lookup yields CDR1 LGHDT and CDR2 YNNKEL (reference sequence). Trimming shortened V by 1 base and J by 3 bases, and 10 bases separated the two germline ends. This CDR3 contains 14 residues. The DNA of the CDR3 is TGTGCCAGCAGCCAAGGCGGGATTGGCTACGAGCAGTACTTC. Residues: CASSQGGIGYEQYF.

This clonotype occurred a few times. The rearrangement links TRBV14 to TRBJ2-2; 7 nucleotides agree with TRBD1. Losses at the gene ends were 0 bases for V and 1 base for J; bases not matched to a gene: 2. The CDR3 totals 16 residues. Germline V lookup: CDR1 SGHDN, CDR2 FVKESK. Here the CDR3 reads CASSQEGQKNTGELFF. For the CDR3, the DNA is TGTGCCAGCAGCCAAGAGGGACAGAAGAACACCGGGGAGCTGTTTTTT.

The rearrangement uses TRBV3-1 and TRBJ2-1; no clear D gene. The CDR3 covers 16 residues. Trimming shortened V by 0 bases and J by 1 base, and 10 bases separated the two germline ends. The germline gives CDR1 LGHDT, CDR2 YNNKEL (reference sequence). For the CDR3, the DNA is TGTGCCAGCAGCCAAGATCAAGGTGTGTCCTACAATGAGCAGTTCTTC. It encodes CASSQDQGVSYNEQFF.

V usage is TRBV7-9 and J usage is TRBJ2-1; a weak D match, TRBD1 (6 bases). The CDR3 totals 14 residues. V gave up 7 bases and J gave up 6 bases, with 16 bases separating them. Germline V CDR1 and CDR2: SEHNR, FQNEAQ (reference sequence). The CDR3 loop reads CASNRARGVNEQFF. In DNA form, the CDR3 reads TGTGCCAGCAACCGGGCCAGGGGCGTCAATGAGCAGTTCTTC.

This rearrangement joins TRBV29-1 to TRBJ2-1; D perhaps matches TRBD2 (5 bases). From germline, CDR1 is SQVTM and CDR2 ANQGSEA. This CDR3 comprises 13 residues. Trimming removed 4 bases at V and 8 bases at J, with 15 bases between. The CDR3 reads CSVGGLARDEQFF. CDR3 nucleotides: TGCAGCGTTGGAGGGTTGGCTAGGGATGAGCAGTTCTTC.

V and J are TRBV20-1 and TRBJ1-4; TRBD1 is a possible D gene (6 bases). Germline V gene sequence: CDR1 DFQATT, CDR2 SNEGSKA (reference sequence). This CDR3 contains 15 residues. Trimming cost V 3 bases and J 0 bases, with 11 bases left between them. The CDR3 protein is CSASGRGATNEKLFF. The CDR3 DNA sequence: TGCAGTGCTAGCGGCAGGGGTGCAACTAATGAAAAACTGTTTTTT.

V gene TRBV5-1 combines with J gene TRBJ2-2; D might be TRBD2 (6 bases). The V end lost 1 base, the J end lost 4 bases, and 17 bases lay between the germline ends. The germline V gene encodes CDR1 SGHRS and CDR2 YFSETQ. The CDR3 runs to 17 residues. The CDR3 coding sequence is TGCGCCAGCAGCTTGCGGTGGCGACTGGAGGGCACCGGGGAGCTGTTTTTT. Translation: CASSLRWRLEGTGELFF. Variable domain in full (rest from reference TRBV5-1 and TRBJ2-2): KAGVTQTPRYLIKTRGQQVTLSCSPISGHRSVSWYQQTPGQGLQFLFEYFSETQRNKGNFPGRFSGRQFSNSRSEMNVSTLELGDSALYLCASSLRWRLEGTGELFFGEGSRLTVL.

This clonotype was found a few times. This chain uses TRBV5-1 with TRBJ1-1; unclear D gene. The CDR3 is 15 residues long. Germline V gives CDR1 SGHRS, CDR2 YFSETQ. Trimming pared 1 base from V and 0 bases from J, leaving 10 bases between. The CDR3 loop is CASSLYPQLNTEAFF. CDR3 DNA: TGCGCCAGCAGCTTGTACCCTCAGCTGAACACTGAAGCTTTCTTT.

J is TRBJ2-7 and V is TRBV5-1; a possible D gene is TRBD2 (6 bases). The CDR3 loop spans 17 amino acids. Trimming shortened V by 1 base and J by 0 bases, and 17 bases separated the two germline ends. CDR1 SGHRS and CDR2 YFSETQ come from the germline V gene. DNA for the CDR3: TGCGCCAGCAGCTTGATGGTATCGGGCGGGGCCTCCTACGAGCAGTACTTC. It codes for CASSLMVSGGASYEQYF.

V gene TRBV6-5 combines with J gene TRBJ2-7; 8 nucleotides align to TRBD2. The CDR3 extends over 15 amino acids. J was trimmed by 0 bases and V by 8 bases; bases with no gene match: 9. Germline-derived CDR1 and CDR2 are MNHEY and SVGAGI. CDR3 residues: CASEEASGLSYEQYF. The CDR3 DNA follows: TGTGCCAGCGAGGAGGCTAGCGGGCTCTCCTACGAGCAGTACTTC.

V and J are TRBV20-1 and TRBJ2-7; D is possibly TRBD2 (7 bases). The CDR3 is 13 amino acids. Germline CDR1 and CDR2: DFQATT and SNEGSKA (reference sequence). V was trimmed by 3 bases and J by 5 bases, leaving 14 bases between them. This chain's CDR3 is CSASPGGGDEQYF. Written as DNA, the CDR3 is TGCAGTGCTAGTCCGGGGGGCGGAGACGAGCAGTACTTC.